The T cell receptor beta chain described here comes from a study of T cell changes during pregnancy in multiple sclerosis. Only in-frame clones appear in the TCRdb table, and some are missing; sequencing was by immunoSEQ multiplex PCR. The repertoire consists of roughly 42,000 clones, with 75% to 95% occurring once and the leading ten covering about 0.48%. Losses at the gene ends were 5 bases for V and 8 bases for J; bases not matched to a gene: 19. This CDR3 has 18 amino acids. Germline V gene data show CDR1 as MDHEN and CDR2 as SYDVKM. This clone was counted a few times. The V call is TRBV28, the J call TRBJ1-4; 8 nucleotides line up with TRBD1. This TCR was recovered from a female donor in good health, enrolled as a control in a pregnancy study. This material consisted of CD4+ T cells from peripheral blood mononuclear cells, taken in the second trimester of pregnancy. The CDR3 loop is CASSTRTGTGAFTEKLFF. As DNA, the CDR3 is TGTGCCAGCAGTACCCGGACAGGGACCGGGGCCTTTACGGAAAAACTGTTTTTT.